Presented here are 17 T cell receptor beta chains from one specimen sequenced in a study of technical replicates of blood from a handful of donors. Repertoires were generated with immunoSEQ multiplex PCR, while TCRdb's copy carries only in-frame clones and drops some. The table records more than 65,000 clones, roughly 95% of them present only once. The sample was T cells isolated from PBMCs. The receptors stem from a human donor in good health.

This clone was detected only once. The chain recombines TRBV20-1 with TRBJ2-7; D perhaps matches TRBD2 (6 bases). Germline V gene lookup returns CDR1 DFQATT and CDR2 SNEGSKA (reference sequence). Trimming removed 3 bases from V and 5 bases from J, with 8 bases in between. The length of the CDR3 is 11 residues. The CDR3 spells CSASGGHEQYF. In DNA, the CDR3 is TGCAGTGCTAGCGGGGGTCACGAGCAGTACTTC.

The chain joins TRBV6-1 to TRBJ2-5, with a weak D call TRBD2 (6 bases). Germline CDR1 reads MNHNS; CDR2 reads SASEGT. Trimming stripped 2 bases from V and 5 bases from J, with 21 bases between. This CDR3 comprises 17 residues. The CDR3 is CASSESGQVWRIETQYF. The CDR3, as DNA: TGTGCCAGCAGTGAAAGCGGGCAGGTTTGGCGAATCGAGACCCAGTACTTC.

This chain uses TRBV6-5 with TRBJ2-7; D ambiguous. V lost 2 bases to trimming and J lost 3 bases, with 2 bases between them. Germline V gives CDR1 MNHEY, CDR2 SVGAGI. CDR3 length: 11 amino acids. The CDR3 region is CASSYHYEQYF. CDR3 coding DNA: TGTGCCAGCAGTTACCACTACGAGCAGTACTTC.

This chain joins TRBV7-6 and TRBJ1-1; 8 bases map to TRBD1. Trimming took 5 bases from V and 1 from J; bases not matched to a gene: 3. This CDR3 is built from 14 residues. Germline V lookup: CDR1 SGHVS, CDR2 FNYEAQ. Written as DNA, the CDR3 is TGTGCCAGCAGCCCAGGACAGGGGAACACTGAAGCTTTCTTT. Translated, it gives CASSPGQGNTEAFF.

V and J are TRBV28 and TRBJ2-1; D might be TRBD2 (6 bases). The V end lost 6 bases, the J end lost 16 bases, and 19 bases lay between the germline ends. Germline V gene sequence: CDR1 MDHEN, CDR2 SYDVKM. The CDR3 runs to 12 residues. The CDR3 sequence: CASRTGDRQRFF. For the CDR3, the DNA is TGTGCCAGCAGAACGGGGGACCGACAACGTTTCTTC.

This chain connects TRBV6-5 to TRBJ2-3; the D gene is possibly TRBD2 (6 bases). Germline CDR1 MNHEY, CDR2 SVGAGI. CDR3 size: 14 residues. The ends were cut back, 6 bases at V and 6 bases at J, with 16 bases in the middle. DNA of the CDR3: TGTGCCAGCAGGTCCTCGGGAGCTGGGGATACGCAGTATTTT. It translates to CASRSSGAGDTQYF.

The chain couples TRBV9 to TRBJ2-1; 12 bases fit TRBD2. This CDR3 contains 15 residues. In germline, CDR1 is SGDLS, CDR2 YYNGEE. The trim removed 2 bases at V and 8 bases at J, leaving 5 bases unmatched. The CDR3 bases are TGTGCCAGCAGCGTCTCCCCTAGCGGGGGGGATGAGCAGTTCTTC. It encodes CASSVSPSGGDEQFF.

The chain employs TRBV5-1 and TRBJ2-4, with D possibly TRBD1 on 6 matching bases. V was pared by 0 bases and J by 1 base, with 11 bases between. Germline V gene data show CDR1 as SGHRS and CDR2 as YFSETQ. CDR3 size: 16 residues. The chain's CDR3 is CASSLGPGEAKNIQYF. CDR3 bases: TGCGCCAGCAGCTTGGGCCCAGGGGAGGCCAAAAACATTCAGTACTTC.

V and J are TRBV5-6 and TRBJ2-7, with 7 bases matching TRBD1. This CDR3 comprises 13 residues. After removal of 4 bases from V and 5 bases from J, the junction contained 6 bases not matched to a gene. CDR1 is SGHDT, CDR2 YYEEEE, per germline. The CDR3 loop is CASSKQGTNEQYF. DNA of the CDR3: TGTGCCAGCAGCAAACAGGGGACCAACGAGCAGTACTTC.

The rearrangement joins TRBV4-1 to TRBJ2-7, with 7 bases that match TRBD1. The germline CDR1 and CDR2 sequences are MGHRA and YSYEKL. Germline trimming cut 2 bases from V and 7 bases from J; bases unmatched to any gene: 11. This CDR3 contains 15 residues. This chain's CDR3 is CASSQRQGSNWEQYF. Written as DNA, the CDR3 is TGCGCCAGCAGCCAACGACAGGGAAGTAATTGGGAGCAGTACTTC.

This chain links TRBV28 with TRBJ2-1, with D possibly matching TRBD1 (5 bases). CDR1 is MDHEN and CDR2 is SYDVKM in the germline V gene. V was cut by 3 bases and J by 2 bases, with 20 bases left in between. The CDR3 sequence is 18 residues long. The CDR3 region has the DNA TGTGCCAGCAGTTTCTCGCCCCGAGTGACAGCAACCTACAATGAGCAGTTCTTC. Translating it yields CASSFSPRVTATYNEQFF.

The chain recombines TRBV4-2 with TRBJ2-1; TRBD2 matches 11 bases. V lost 1 base and J lost 4; bases outside the gene matches: 9. Germline assignment: CDR1 LGHNA and CDR2 YNFKEQ. This CDR3 contains 18 residues. The CDR3 spells CASSQGVAGGHSYNEQFF. The CDR3 DNA is TGTGCCAGCAGCCAAGGGGTAGCGGGGGGGCACTCTTACAATGAGCAGTTCTTC.

The rearrangement uses TRBV2 and TRBJ2-5, with 9 bases lining up with TRBD1. CDR1 SNHLY and CDR2 FYNNEI come from the germline V gene. Losses at the gene ends were 5 bases for V and 0 bases for J; bases not matched to a gene: 7. The CDR3 runs 16 residues. As DNA, the CDR3 is TGTGCCAGCAGTCGCTACAGGGGGCTCAACCAAGAGACCCAGTACTTC. Translated, it gives CASSRYRGLNQETQYF.

This clone appeared a single time. The DNA for the CDR3 is TGCGCCAGCAGCTTGTTGCGGGTGAACACTGAAGCTTTCTTT. Amino acids: CASSLLRVNTEAFF. The gene calls are TRBV5-1 and TRBJ1-1, with D uncertain. CDR1 is SGHRS, CDR2 YFSETQ, per germline. This CDR3 has 14 residues. V lost 1 base and J 0 bases, leaving 7 bases between the germline ends.

The CDR3 sequence is CASSERGTAFHGYTF. The CDR3 DNA sequence: TGTGCCAGCAGTGAACGCGGGACCGCCTTCCATGGCTACACCTTC. The chain links TRBV6-4 to TRBJ1-2; a possible D gene is TRBD1 (5 bases). V was shortened by 3 bases and J by 6 bases, with 17 bases between the two germline ends. CDR1 is MRHNA, CDR2 SNTAGT, per germline. The CDR3 totals 15 residues.

This chain connects TRBV2 to TRBJ1-4; the D gene is possibly TRBD1 (5 bases). CDR3 size: 14 residues. Looked up from germline, CDR1 is SNHLY and CDR2 is FYNNEI. Trimming removed 4 bases at V and 7 bases at J, with 13 bases between. CDR3 in DNA: TGTGCCAGCAGTGTCCCGCCCAGGGTTGAAAAACTGTTTTTT. Its protein is CASSVPPRVEKLFF.

DNA of the CDR3: TGCGCCAGCAGCCCCACGAGGAGCGGGGGGGCCAATGAGCAGTTCTTC. Amino acid sequence: CASSPTRSGGANEQFF. The rearrangement uses TRBV4-1 and TRBJ2-1; 10 bases are a match to TRBD2. The germline CDR1 and CDR2 sequences are MGHRA and YSYEKL. Trimming at V came to 4 bases and at J to 6 bases, leaving 9 bases not matched to a gene. CDR3 length: 16 residues.